These 10 T cell receptor beta chains share one sample of origin, sequenced in a study of vaccination and CD4 T cells after COVID-19. No antigens are known for them. The treatment denotes: 10-day PBMC culture with coronavirus spike peptide pools or control peptides (ViraFEST assay). Sequence data for DNA of cultured CD4+ T cells were generated by the Oncomine TCR Beta short-read assay. TCRdb re-called the PCR reads through MiXCR, storing one row per CDR3 protein. The sample records about 14,000 distinct CDR3 sequences, less than 30% being singletons. Sequencing was performed on cultured CD4+ T cells from blood. The receptors originated from a human donor with COVID-19.

This chain links TRBV18 with TRBJ1-5; D perhaps matches TRBD1 (6 bases). Trimming stripped 2 bases from V and 4 bases from J, with 12 bases between. The CDR3 runs 15 residues. The germline V gene has CDR1 KGHSH and CDR2 LQKENI. In DNA, the CDR3 is TGTGCCAGCTCACCAGGGACATCCGCTAATCAGCCCCAGCATTTT. Translated: CASSPGTSANQPQHF.

V is TRBV20-1 and J is TRBJ1-2, with D unclear. V was cut by 3 bases and J by 8 bases, with 16 bases left in between. There are 13 residues in the CDR3. Germline lookup yields CDR1 DFQATT and CDR2 SNEGSKA (reference sequence). DNA of the CDR3: TGCAGTGCTAGTTCCGGCGTTCCCCCAGGCTACACCTTC. This gives the protein CSASSGVPPGYTF.

The rearrangement uses TRBV14 and TRBJ2-5; a possible D gene is TRBD2 (5 bases). Trimming took off 2 bases at V and 10 bases at J, with 11 bases between the two ends. The CDR3 extends over 12 amino acids. Germline V CDR1 and CDR2: SGHDN, FVKESK. CDR3 protein: CASSQRRSLQYF. The CDR3, as DNA: TGTGCCAGCAGCCAAAGGAGGTCCCTCCAGTACTTC.

This chain uses TRBV7-6 with TRBJ1-1; unclear D gene. The length of the CDR3 is 17 residues. V lost 3 bases to trimming and J lost 6 bases, with 23 bases between them. CDR1 and CDR2 from the germline V gene are SGHVS and FNYEAQ. This CDR3 is CASSFRPPGLGTSEAFF. The CDR3 DNA reads TGTGCCAGCAGCTTTCGCCCCCCTGGGTTGGGAACCTCTGAAGCTTTCTTT. The full variable domain, its missing parts supplied by reference TRBV7-6 and TRBJ1-1, is GAGVSQSPRYKVTKRGQDVALRCDPISGHVSLYWYRQALGQGPEFLTYFNYEAQQDKSGLPNDRFSAERPEGSISTLTIQRTEQRDSAMYRCASSFRPPGLGTSEAFFGQGTRLTVV.

This clonotype showed up just a few times. V usage is TRBV12-3 or TRBV12-4 and J usage is TRBJ1-4; maybe TRBD1 (5 bases). The CDR3 length is 16 residues. V lost 5 bases and J 5 bases, leaving 18 bases between the germline ends. CDR3 amino acids: CASSLTVQGRNEKLFF. In DNA, the CDR3 is TGTGCCAGCAGTCTAACGGTCCAGGGAAGGAATGAAAAACTGTTTTTT.

This clonotype was found a few times. The rearrangement uses TRBV14 and TRBJ1-1, with D hard to call. V was trimmed by 1 base and J by 4 bases, leaving 10 bases between them. The germline V gene has CDR1 SGHDN and CDR2 FVKESK. This CDR3 comprises 14 residues. The CDR3: CASSQGRLGTEAFF. The CDR3 region has the DNA TGTGCCAGCAGCCAAGGCCGTCTTGGCACTGAAGCTTTCTTT.

The V call is TRBV28, the J call TRBJ1-6, with TRBD1 matching over 7 bases. J gave up 7 bases and V 6 bases, and 6 bases lay outside the gene matches. This CDR3 has 14 residues. Germline lookup yields CDR1 MDHEN and CDR2 SYDVKM. CDR3 DNA sequence: TGTGCCAGCAGGGCCGGGACAGCCAATTCACCCCTCCACTTT. It is translated as CASRAGTANSPLHF.

This chain links TRBV5-8 with TRBJ1-3; possible D gene TRBD1, 6 bases. Trimming removed 1 base at V and 2 bases at J, with 7 bases between. The CDR3 contains 14 residues. Per germline, CDR1 SGHTS and CDR2 YDEGEE. The CDR3 DNA follows: TGTGCCAGCAGCTTGAAGGGGGCTGGAAACACCATATATTTT. Translation gives CASSLKGAGNTIYF. Together with reference TRBV5-8 and TRBJ1-3, the CDR3 gives the full variable domain: EAGVTQSPTHLIKTRGQQATLRCSPISGHTSVYWYQQALGLGLQFLLWYDEGEERNRGNFPPRFSGRQFPNYSSELNVNALELEDSALYLCASSLKGAGNTIYFGEGSWLTVV.

By share, this clonotype ranks as medium-sized. The V gene is TRBV15, the J gene TRBJ2-5; no clear D gene. The V gene's germline CDR1 is LNHNV and CDR2 YYDKDF (reference sequence). Trimming left V 6 bases short and J 5 bases short, with 16 bases between. CDR3 size: 14 residues. The CDR3, as DNA: TGTGCCACCAGTCGAGATCCAACGGGCGAGACCCAGTACTTC. Its translation: CATSRDPTGETQYF.

This clonotype was counted once. This chain connects TRBV7-9 to TRBJ2-1; D perhaps matches TRBD2 (6 bases). With 5 bases removed from V and 0 bases from J, the gap between germline ends came to 11 bases. From germline, CDR1 is SEHNR and CDR2 FQNEAQ (reference sequence). This CDR3 comprises 15 residues. CDR3 residues: CASSPRDSSYNEQFF. The CDR3 nucleotides read TGTGCCAGCAGCCCCCGGGACTCCTCCTACAATGAGCAGTTCTTC.